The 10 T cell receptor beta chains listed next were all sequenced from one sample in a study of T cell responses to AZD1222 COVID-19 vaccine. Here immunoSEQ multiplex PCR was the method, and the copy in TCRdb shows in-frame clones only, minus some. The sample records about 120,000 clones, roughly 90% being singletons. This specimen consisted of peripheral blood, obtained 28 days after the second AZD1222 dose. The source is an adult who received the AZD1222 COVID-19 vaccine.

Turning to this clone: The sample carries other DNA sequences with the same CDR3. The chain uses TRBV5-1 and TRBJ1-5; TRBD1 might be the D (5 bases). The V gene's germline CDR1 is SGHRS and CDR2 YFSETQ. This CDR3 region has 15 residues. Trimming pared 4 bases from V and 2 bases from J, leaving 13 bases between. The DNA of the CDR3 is TGCGCCAGCAGCCCGGTTGGGGGGGGCAATCAGCCCCAGCATTTT. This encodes CASSPVGGGNQPQHF.

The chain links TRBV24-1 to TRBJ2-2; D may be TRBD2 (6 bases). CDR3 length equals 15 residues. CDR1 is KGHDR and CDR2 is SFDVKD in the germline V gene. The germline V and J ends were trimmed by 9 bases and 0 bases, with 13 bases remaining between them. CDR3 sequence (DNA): TGTGCCACCGCTACGGGACTCGCGAACACCGGGGAGCTGTTTTTT. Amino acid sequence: CATATGLANTGELFF.

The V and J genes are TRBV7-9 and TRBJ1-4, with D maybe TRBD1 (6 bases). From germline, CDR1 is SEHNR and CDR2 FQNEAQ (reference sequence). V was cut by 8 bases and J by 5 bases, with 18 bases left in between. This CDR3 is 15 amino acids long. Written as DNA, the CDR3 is TGTGCCAGCGGCCATTCTCAGGGGCCGAATGAAAAACTGTTTTTT. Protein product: CASGHSQGPNEKLFF.

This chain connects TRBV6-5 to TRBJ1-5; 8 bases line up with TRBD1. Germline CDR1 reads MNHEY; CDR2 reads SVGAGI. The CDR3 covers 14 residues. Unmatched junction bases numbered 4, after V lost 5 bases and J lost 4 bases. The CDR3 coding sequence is TGTGCCAGCAGTCCGGACAGGGAAAATCAGCCCCAGCATTTT. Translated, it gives CASSPDRENQPQHF.

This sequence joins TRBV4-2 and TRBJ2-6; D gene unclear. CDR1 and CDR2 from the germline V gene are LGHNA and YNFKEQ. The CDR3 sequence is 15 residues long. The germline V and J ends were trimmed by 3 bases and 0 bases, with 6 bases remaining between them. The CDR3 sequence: CASSQVDSGANVLTF. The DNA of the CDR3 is TGTGCCAGCAGCCAGGTGGACTCTGGGGCCAACGTCCTGACTTTC.

The CDR3 spells CASSPTGGWVGNTIYF. The CDR3 coding sequence is TGTGCCAGCAGCCCCACCGGAGGGTGGGTGGGAAACACCATATATTTT. The V gene is TRBV7-2, the J gene TRBJ1-3; the D is unclear. The CDR3 contains 16 residues. Germline CDR1 SGHTA, CDR2 FQGNSA. V dropped 5 bases and J dropped 4 bases, with 18 bases sitting between them.

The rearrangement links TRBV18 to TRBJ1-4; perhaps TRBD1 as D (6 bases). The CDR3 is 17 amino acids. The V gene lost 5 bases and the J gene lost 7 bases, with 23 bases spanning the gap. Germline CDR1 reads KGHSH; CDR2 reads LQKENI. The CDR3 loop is CASSYYRVPSESEKLFF. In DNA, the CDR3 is TGTGCCAGCTCATACTACAGGGTACCCAGCGAAAGTGAAAAACTGTTTTTT.

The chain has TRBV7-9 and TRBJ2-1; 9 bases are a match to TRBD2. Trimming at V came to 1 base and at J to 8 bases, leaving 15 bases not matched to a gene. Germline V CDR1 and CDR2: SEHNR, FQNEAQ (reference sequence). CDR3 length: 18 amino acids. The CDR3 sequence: CASSLGMFGGGRVDEQFF. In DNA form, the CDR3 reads TGTGCCAGCAGCTTAGGAATGTTCGGTGGCGGGAGGGTTGATGAGCAGTTCTTC.

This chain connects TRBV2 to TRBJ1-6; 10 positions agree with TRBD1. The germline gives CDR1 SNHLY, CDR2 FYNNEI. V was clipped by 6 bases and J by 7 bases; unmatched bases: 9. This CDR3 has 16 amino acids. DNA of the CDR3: TGTGCCAGCAGCCCACCTCCGGGACAGGGGAATTCACCCCTCCACTTT. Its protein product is CASSPPPGQGNSPLHF.

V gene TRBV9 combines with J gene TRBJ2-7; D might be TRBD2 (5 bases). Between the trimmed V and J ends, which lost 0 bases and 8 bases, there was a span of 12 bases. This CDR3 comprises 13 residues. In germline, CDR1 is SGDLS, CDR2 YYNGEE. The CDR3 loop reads CASSVGVGDQQYF. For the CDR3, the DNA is TGTGCCAGCAGCGTAGGAGTGGGAGATCAGCAGTACTTC. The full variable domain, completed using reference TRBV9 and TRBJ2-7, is DSGVTQTPKHLITATGQRVTLRCSPRSGDLSVYWYQQSLDQGLQFLIQYYNGEERAKGNILERFSAQQFPDLHSELNLSSLELGDSALYFCASSVGVGDQQYFGPGTRLTVT.